The T cell receptor (beta chain) described here comes from a study of blood T cell repertoires in COVID-19. This CDR3 spans 15 amino acids. Trimming at V came to 5 bases and at J to 4 bases, leaving 10 bases not matched to a gene. Per germline, CDR1 SEHNR and CDR2 FQNEAQ (reference sequence). Only in-frame clones appear in the TCRdb table, and some are missing; sequencing was by immunoSEQ multiplex PCR. The table records 350,000 to 450,000 clones, 87% of them present only once. This receptor was taken from a woman aged 55-70 years with COVID-19, enrolled during active disease. The J gene is TRBJ2-5, the V gene TRBV7-9, with 7 nucleotides matching TRBD1. The sequenced sample consisted of peripheral blood. CDR3 sequence (DNA): TGTGCCAGCAGCACACAGGGGTGGGTCCGAGAGACCCAGTACTTC. Translated, it gives CASSTQGWVRETQYF.